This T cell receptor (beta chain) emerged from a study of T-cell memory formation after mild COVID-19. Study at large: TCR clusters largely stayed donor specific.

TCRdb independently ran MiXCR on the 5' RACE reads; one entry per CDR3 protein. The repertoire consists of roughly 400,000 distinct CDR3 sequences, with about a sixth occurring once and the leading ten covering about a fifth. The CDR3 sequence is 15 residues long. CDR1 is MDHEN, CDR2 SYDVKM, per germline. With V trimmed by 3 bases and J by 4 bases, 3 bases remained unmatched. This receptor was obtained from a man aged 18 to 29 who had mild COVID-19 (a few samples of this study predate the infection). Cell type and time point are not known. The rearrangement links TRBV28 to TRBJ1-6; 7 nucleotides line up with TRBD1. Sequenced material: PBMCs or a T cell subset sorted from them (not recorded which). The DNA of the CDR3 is TGTGCCAGCAGTTTTCAGGACAGGTATAATTCACCCCTCCACTTT. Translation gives CASSFQDRYNSPLHF.